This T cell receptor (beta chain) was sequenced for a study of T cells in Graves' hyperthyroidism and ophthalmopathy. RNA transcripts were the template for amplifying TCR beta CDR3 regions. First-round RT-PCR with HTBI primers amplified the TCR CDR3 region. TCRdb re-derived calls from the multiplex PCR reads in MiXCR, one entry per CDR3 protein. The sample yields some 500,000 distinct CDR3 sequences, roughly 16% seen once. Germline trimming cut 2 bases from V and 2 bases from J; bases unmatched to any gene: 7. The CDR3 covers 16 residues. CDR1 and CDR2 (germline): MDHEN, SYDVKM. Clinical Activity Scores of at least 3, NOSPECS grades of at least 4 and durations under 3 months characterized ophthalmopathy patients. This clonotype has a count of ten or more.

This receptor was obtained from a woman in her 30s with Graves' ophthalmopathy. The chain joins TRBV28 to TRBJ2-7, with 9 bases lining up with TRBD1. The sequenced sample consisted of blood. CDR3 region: CASSLRRGQGTYEQYF. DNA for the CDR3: TGTGCCAGCAGTTTACGCCGAGGACAGGGGACCTACGAGCAGTACTTC.